This entry describes one TCR beta chain. The data were taken from a study of blood T cell repertoires in COVID-19. At the level of the study: The United States, Italy and Spain supplied acute and convalescent COVID-19 samples. Sources were T cells, B-cell-depleted T cells, or PBMCs; the material itself was cDNA or gDNA.

As handled by the study authors: From reference gene primer amplification, estimates of nucleated cell counts were derived. This table comes from immunoSEQ multiplex PCR, and its TCRdb copy is limited to in-frame clones, with some not included. V and J calls and clone size are those listed in that table; D and trimming were worked out from the DNA. The top ten clones hold around 1.1% of a sample with some 400,000 clones, around 87% of them seen once. V lost 5 bases, J lost 5 bases, and 16 bases lay in between. The V gene's germline CDR1 is MNHEY and CDR2 SMNVEV (reference sequence). The CDR3 runs 16 residues.

This chain uses TRBV27 with TRBJ1-6; D not certain. This TCR was recovered from a man aged 25 to 40 who had recovered from COVID-19. The sequenced sample consisted of PBMCs or T cells enriched from blood (not recorded which). The CDR3 DNA sequence: TGTGCCAGCAGTCCTTTGCGGATACGGAATAATTCACCCCTCCACTTT. Protein: CASSPLRIRNNSPLHF.